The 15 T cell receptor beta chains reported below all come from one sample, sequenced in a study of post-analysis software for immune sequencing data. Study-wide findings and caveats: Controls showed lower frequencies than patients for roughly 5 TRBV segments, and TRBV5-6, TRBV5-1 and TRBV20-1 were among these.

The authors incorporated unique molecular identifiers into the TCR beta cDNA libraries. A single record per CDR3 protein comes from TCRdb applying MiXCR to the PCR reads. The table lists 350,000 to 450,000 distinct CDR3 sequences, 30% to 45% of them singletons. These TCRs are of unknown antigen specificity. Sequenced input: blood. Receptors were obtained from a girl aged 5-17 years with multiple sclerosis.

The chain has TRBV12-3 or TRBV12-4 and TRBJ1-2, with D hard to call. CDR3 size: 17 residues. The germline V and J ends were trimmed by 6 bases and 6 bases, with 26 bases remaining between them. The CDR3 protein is CASSSPHRRRNTDGYTF. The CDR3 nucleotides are TGTGCCAGCAGCTCCCCCCATCGACGGAGGAATACAGATGGCTACACCTTC.

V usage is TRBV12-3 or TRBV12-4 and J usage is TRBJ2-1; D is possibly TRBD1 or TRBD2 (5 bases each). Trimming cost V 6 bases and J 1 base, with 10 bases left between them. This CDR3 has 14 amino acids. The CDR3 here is CASSRDRSYNEQFF. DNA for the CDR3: TGTGCCAGCAGCCGGGACCGATCCTACAATGAGCAGTTCTTC.

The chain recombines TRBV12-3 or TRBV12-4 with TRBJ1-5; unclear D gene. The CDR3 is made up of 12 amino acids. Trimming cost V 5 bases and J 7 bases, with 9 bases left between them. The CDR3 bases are TGTGCCAGCAGTAGGACCCTGCAGCCCCAGCATTTT. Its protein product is CASSRTLQPQHF.

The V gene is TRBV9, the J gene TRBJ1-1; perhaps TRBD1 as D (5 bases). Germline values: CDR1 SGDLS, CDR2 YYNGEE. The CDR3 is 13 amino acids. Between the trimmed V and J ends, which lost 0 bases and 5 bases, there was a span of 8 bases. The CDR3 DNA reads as TGTGCCAGCAGCGTAGGTGGGGCAACTGAAGCTTTCTTT. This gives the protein CASSVGGATEAFF.

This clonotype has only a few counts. The CDR3, as DNA: TGTGCCAGCAGCTTATGGGGCGATATGCAAAAACTGTTTTTT. As protein: CASSLWGDMQKLFF. The chain is built from TRBV7-6 and TRBJ1-4, with D possibly TRBD1 on 5 matching bases. Germline V CDR1 and CDR2: SGHVS, FNYEAQ. The germline V and J ends were trimmed by 2 bases and 9 bases, with 13 bases remaining between them. This CDR3 region has 14 residues. The full variable domain, with the rest looked up from reference TRBV7-6 and TRBJ1-4, is GAGVSQSPRYKVTKRGQDVALRCDPISGHVSLYWYRQALGQGPEFLTYFNYEAQQDKSGLPNDRFSAERPEGSISTLTIQRTEQRDSAMYRCASSLWGDMQKLFFGSGTQLSVL.

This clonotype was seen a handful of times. The chain's CDR3 is CSVRWSYGYTF. In DNA, the CDR3 is TGCAGCGTCCGGTGGAGTTATGGCTACACCTTC. The V and J genes are TRBV29-1 and TRBJ1-2; D unresolved. The length of the CDR3 is 11 residues. Germline CDR1 and CDR2: SQVTM and ANQGSEA. V was pared by 6 bases and J by 5 bases, with 10 bases between. Filled out from reference TRBV29-1 and TRBJ1-2, the complete variable domain reads SAVISQKPSRDICQRGTSLTIQCQVDSQVTMMFWYRQQPGQSLTLIATANQGSEATYESGFVIDKFPISRPNLTFSTLTVSNMSPEDSSIYLCSVRWSYGYTFGSGTRLTVV.

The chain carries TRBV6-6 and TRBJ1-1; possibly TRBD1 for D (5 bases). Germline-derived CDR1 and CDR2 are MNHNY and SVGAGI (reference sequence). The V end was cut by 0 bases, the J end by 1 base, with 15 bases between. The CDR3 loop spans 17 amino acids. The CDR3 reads CASSYSIWGNENTEAFF. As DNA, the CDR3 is TGTGCCAGCAGTTACTCGATATGGGGGAACGAGAACACTGAAGCTTTCTTT.

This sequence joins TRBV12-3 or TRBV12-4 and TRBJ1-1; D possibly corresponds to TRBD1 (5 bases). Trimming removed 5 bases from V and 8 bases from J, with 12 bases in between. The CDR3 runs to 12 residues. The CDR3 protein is CASSPDTDEAFF. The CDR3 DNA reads TGTGCCAGCAGTCCGGACACAGACGAAGCTTTCTTT.

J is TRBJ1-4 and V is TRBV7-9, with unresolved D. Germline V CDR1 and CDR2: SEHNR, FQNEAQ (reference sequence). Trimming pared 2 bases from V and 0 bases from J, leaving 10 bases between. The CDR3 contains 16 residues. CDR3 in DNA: TGTGCCAGCAGCTTACAAGCAATTACAACTAATGAAAAACTGTTTTTT. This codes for CASSLQAITTNEKLFF.

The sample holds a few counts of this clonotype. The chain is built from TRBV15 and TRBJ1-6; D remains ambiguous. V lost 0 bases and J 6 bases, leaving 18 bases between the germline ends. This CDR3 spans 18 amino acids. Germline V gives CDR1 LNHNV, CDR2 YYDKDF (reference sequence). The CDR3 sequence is CATSRDLKIEDPNSPLHF. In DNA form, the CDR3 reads TGTGCCACCAGCAGAGATCTAAAGATCGAAGACCCTAATTCACCCCTCCACTTT.

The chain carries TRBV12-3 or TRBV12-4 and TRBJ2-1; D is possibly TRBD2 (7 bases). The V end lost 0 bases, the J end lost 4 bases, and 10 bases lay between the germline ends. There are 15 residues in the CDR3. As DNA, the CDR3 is TGTGCCAGCAGTTTAGCGGGGGGGCTTTACAATGAGCAGTTCTTC. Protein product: CASSLAGGLYNEQFF.

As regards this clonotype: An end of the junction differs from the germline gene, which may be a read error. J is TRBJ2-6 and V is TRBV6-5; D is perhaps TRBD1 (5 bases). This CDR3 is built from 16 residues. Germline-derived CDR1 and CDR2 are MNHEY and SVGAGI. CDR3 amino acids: CASSNQGYSGADVLTF. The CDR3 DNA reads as TGTGCCAGCAGTAACCAGGGTTACTCTGGGGCCGACGTCCTGACTTTC.

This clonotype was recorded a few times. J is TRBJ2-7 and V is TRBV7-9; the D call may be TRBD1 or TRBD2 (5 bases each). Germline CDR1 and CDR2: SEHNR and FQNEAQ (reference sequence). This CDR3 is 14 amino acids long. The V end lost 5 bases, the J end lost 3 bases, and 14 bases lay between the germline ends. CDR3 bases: TGTGCCAGCAGCCCCGGGGCCTCGGGCTACGAGCAGTACTTC. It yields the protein CASSPGASGYEQYF.

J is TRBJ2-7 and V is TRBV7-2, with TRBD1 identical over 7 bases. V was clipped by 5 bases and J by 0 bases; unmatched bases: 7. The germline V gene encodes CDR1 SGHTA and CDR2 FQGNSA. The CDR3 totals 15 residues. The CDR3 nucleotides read TGTGCCAGCAGCCCAGGGGGTGAGAGCTCCTACGAGCAGTACTTC. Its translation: CASSPGGESSYEQYF.

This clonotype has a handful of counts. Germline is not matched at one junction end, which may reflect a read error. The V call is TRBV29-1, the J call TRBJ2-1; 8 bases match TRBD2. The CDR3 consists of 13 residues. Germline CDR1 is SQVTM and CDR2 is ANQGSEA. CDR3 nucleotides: TGCAGCGTCGGGGGGGCCTCCTACAATAAGCAGTTCTTC. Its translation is CSVGGASYNKQFF.